This T cell receptor (beta chain) is drawn from a study of blood T cell repertoires in COVID-19. About the research overall: Acute and convalescent COVID-19 samples came from the United States, Italy and Spain. Sources were T cells, B-cell-depleted T cells, or PBMCs; the material itself was cDNA or gDNA.

Authors' analysis steps: Amplification from reference gene primers served as the basis for estimated nucleated cell counts. The table came from immunoSEQ multiplex PCR; TCRdb's copy has only in-frame clones and leaves some out. D and trimming come from the DNA, and the V and J calls and clone size come from that table. The data hold 330,000 or so clones, with more than 70% observed a single time. Enrolled during active infection, Seattle patients were then followed longitudinally. The CDR3 length is 13 residues. The junction had 7 bases not matched to a gene; V was cut back by 8 bases and J by 7 bases. From germline, CDR1 is KGHDR and CDR2 SFDVKD.

The chain combines TRBV24-1 with TRBJ1-5; 7 nucleotides line up with TRBD1. The sequence was obtained from an older woman with COVID-19, enrolled during active disease. The source material was peripheral blood. Written as DNA, the CDR3 is TGTGCCACCACCGCCAGGGGGACCCAGCCCCAGCATTTT. Its translation is CATTARGTQPQHF.